This TCR beta chain was identified in a study of blood T cells in healthy people across ages. Regarding the study as a whole: In the absence of known donor CMV status, changes in expanded clonotypes were possibly confounded. Observed TCR beta diversity showed a strong correlation with the percentage of naive T cells as measured by flow cytometry.

This CDR3 has 15 residues. Trimming at V came to 7 bases and at J to 6 bases, leaving 12 bases not matched to a gene. Per germline, CDR1 MNHEY and CDR2 SVGAGI. Of note for this clonotype: Its antigen is unknown.

Sample-barcoded 5' priming and a J-beta primer mix drove a second PCR of about 6 to 11 cycles. No fewer than 2.5 million CDR3-containing paired-end reads came from each sample. Each CDR3 protein is one row after TCRdb ran MiXCR on the 5' RACE reads. The sample holds around 1,800,000 distinct CDR3 sequences, 30% to 40% seen once. Caucasian individuals from Russia who were healthy and aged 6 to 90 acted as donors. This rearrangement joins TRBV6-5 to TRBJ2-7; 10 bases agree with TRBD2. Sequences were obtained from blood. The TCR was taken from a human donor in good health. The CDR3 region has the DNA TGTGCCAGCACTTCGTCTAGCGGGGGAAGAGGCGAGCAGTACTTC. Translated: CASTSSSGGRGEQYF.